This T cell receptor beta chain comes out of a study of T cells after yellow fever vaccination. Whole-study context: Where fractions had low cell numbers, libraries were prepared from them with the SMART-Seq v4 Ultra Low Input RNA kit. Broader study findings: CD4 and CD8 compartments shared a small share of clonotypes. FACS-sorted repertoires could contain abundant clonotypes contaminating from the bulk population.

There are many counts of this clonotype. As yet, its antigen is unknown. CDR1 is SGHRS, CDR2 YFSETQ, per germline. The V gene lost 0 bases and the J gene lost 0 bases, with 11 bases spanning the gap. The CDR3 is 16 amino acids. 5'RACE template switching produced TCR cDNA carrying a universal primer site and UMIs. TCRdb processed the 5' RACE reads anew with MiXCR; each CDR3 protein has one entry. This sample has roughly 330,000 distinct CDR3 sequences, with around 6.8% found just once. The TCR sequence derives from a man aged 18 to 30 who received the YFV17D yellow fever vaccine. The V call is TRBV5-1, the J call TRBJ2-3; D gene unclear. Sequencing was performed on PBMCs, taken 45 days after the first yellow fever vaccination. The CDR3 is CASSLGPTQSTDTQYF. The CDR3 region has the DNA TGCGCCAGCAGCTTGGGCCCAACCCAGAGCACAGATACGCAGTATTTT. The full variable domain, in which reference TRBV5-1 and TRBJ2-3 provide the parts outside the CDR3, is KAGVTQTPRYLIKTRGQQVTLSCSPISGHRSVSWYQQTPGQGLQFLFEYFSETQRNKGNFPGRFSGRQFSNSRSEMNVSTLELGDSALYLCASSLGPTQSTDTQYFGPGTRLTVL.